Here is one T cell receptor beta chain with its context. Its specificity is not known. The time point denotes: new active TB diagnosis, blood taken before or within 7 days of starting treatment. Positive smear microscopy and/or M. tuberculosis culture confirmed active disease. This sample was included in a study of T cells in tuberculosis. Study-level information: IGRA-negative adolescents, IGRA-positive adolescents with latent tuberculosis and adults with active tuberculosis formed this South African cohort.

Per germline, CDR1 LNHDA and CDR2 SQIVND (reference sequence). With 5 bases removed from V and 3 bases from J, the gap between germline ends came to 20 bases. This CDR3 is 16 amino acids long. Study findings and constraints: GEM motif frequencies gave 70% accuracy; the GMM repertoire gave about 86%.

Using immunoSEQ multiplex PCR, the repertoire was profiled, and TCRdb retains in-frame clones only, with some absent. The data contain about 34,000 clones, more than 85% of them singletons. This sequence originates from an adult with tuberculosis. V is TRBV19 and J is TRBJ2-7, with D possibly matching TRBD2 (5 bases). The sample consisted of PBMCs, taken at tuberculosis diagnosis. CDR3 nucleotides: TGTGCCAGTAGTCATGGCTCTGGTAAGCGGAGCTACGAGCAGTACTTC. Its protein product is CASSHGSGKRSYEQYF.